The clone carrying this T cell receptor (beta chain) has only a few counts. The sample belongs to a study of identical twins. Unique molecular identifiers were present on the cDNA, which also gained a universal primer site by template switching. Via MiXCR, TCRdb re-called the 5' RACE reads, giving one row per CDR3 protein. The data show over 200,000 distinct CDR3 sequences, around a tenth seen once. The origin of this receptor is a woman under 30 in good health. Sequencing was performed on memory (CD45RO+) T cells sorted from blood.

CDR3 sequence: CASSSASRAKTEAFF. CDR3 DNA sequence: TGTGCCAGCAGCTCCGCCTCACGGGCGAAAACTGAAGCTTTCTTT. The rearrangement uses TRBV5-5 and TRBJ1-1, with D unclear. The CDR3 length is 15 residues. Trimming left V 3 bases short and J 5 bases short, with 17 bases between. Germline V gene data show CDR1 as SGHKS and CDR2 as YYEKEE (reference sequence).